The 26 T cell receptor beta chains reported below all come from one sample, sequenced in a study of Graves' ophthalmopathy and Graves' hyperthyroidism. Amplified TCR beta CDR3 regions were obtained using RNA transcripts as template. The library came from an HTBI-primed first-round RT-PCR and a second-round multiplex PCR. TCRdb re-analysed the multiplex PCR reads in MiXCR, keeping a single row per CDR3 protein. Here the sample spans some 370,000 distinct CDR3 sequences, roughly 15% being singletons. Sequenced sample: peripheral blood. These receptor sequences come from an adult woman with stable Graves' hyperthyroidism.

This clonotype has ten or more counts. CDR3 sequence: CASSLDGGGVPQHF. The CDR3 bases are TGTGCCAGCAGTTTGGATGGGGGGGGCGTGCCCCAGCATTTT. V gene TRBV12-3 or TRBV12-4 combines with J gene TRBJ1-5, with D perhaps TRBD1 (6 bases). V was cut by 3 bases and J by 9 bases, with 15 bases left in between. There are 14 residues in the CDR3.

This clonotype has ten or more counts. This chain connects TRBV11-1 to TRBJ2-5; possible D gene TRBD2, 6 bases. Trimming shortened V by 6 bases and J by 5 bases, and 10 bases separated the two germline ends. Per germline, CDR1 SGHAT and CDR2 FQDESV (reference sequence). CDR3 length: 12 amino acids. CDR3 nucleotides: TGTGCCAGCAGTTCGGAGGGGGAGACCCAGTACTTC. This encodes CASSSEGETQYF.

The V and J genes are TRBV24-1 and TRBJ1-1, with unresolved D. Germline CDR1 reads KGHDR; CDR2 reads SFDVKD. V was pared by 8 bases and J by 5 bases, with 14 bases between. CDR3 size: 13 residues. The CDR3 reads CATTAGVGTEAFF. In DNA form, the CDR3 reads TGTGCCACCACCGCGGGCGTGGGGACTGAAGCTTTCTTT.

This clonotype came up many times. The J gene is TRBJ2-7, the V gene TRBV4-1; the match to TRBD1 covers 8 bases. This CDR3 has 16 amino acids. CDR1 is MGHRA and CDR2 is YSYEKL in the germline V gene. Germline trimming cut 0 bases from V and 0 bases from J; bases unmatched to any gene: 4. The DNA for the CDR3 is TGCGCCAGCAGCCAAGATGGGACAGGCCTCTCCTACGAGCAGTACTTC. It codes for CASSQDGTGLSYEQYF.

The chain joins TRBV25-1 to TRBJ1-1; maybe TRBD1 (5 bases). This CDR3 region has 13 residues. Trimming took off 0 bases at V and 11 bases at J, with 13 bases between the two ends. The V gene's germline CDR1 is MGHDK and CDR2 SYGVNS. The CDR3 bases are TGTGCCAGCAGTGAATACACGCCCGGGGCGGCTTTCTTT. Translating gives CASSEYTPGAAFF.

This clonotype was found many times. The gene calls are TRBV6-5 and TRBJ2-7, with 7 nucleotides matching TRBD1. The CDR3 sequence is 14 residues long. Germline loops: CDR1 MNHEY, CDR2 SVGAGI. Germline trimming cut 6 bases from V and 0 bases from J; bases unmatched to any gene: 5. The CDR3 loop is CASRGTASSYEQYF. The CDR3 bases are TGTGCCAGCAGGGGGACAGCGAGCTCCTACGAGCAGTACTTC.

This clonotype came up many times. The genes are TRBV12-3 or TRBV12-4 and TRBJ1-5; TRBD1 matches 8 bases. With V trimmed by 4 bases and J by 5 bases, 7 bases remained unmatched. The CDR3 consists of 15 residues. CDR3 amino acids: CASSSRQGRYQPQHF. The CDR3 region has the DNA TGTGCCAGCAGTTCCCGACAGGGGCGGTATCAGCCCCAGCATTTT.

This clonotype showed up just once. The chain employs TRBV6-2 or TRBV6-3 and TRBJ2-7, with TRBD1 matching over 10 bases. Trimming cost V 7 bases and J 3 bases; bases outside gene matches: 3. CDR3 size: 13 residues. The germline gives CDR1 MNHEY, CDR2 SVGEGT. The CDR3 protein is CASMRDRGYEQYF. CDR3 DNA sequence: TGTGCCAGCATGAGGGACAGGGGCTACGAGCAGTACTTC.

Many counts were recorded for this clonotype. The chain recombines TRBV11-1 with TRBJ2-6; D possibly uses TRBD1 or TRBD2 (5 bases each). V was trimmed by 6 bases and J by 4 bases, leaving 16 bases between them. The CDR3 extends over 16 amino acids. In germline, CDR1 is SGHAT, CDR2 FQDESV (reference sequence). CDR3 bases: TGTGCCAGCAGGGCAGGGTGGGGACCAGGGGCCAACGTCCTGACTTTC. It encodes CASRAGWGPGANVLTF.

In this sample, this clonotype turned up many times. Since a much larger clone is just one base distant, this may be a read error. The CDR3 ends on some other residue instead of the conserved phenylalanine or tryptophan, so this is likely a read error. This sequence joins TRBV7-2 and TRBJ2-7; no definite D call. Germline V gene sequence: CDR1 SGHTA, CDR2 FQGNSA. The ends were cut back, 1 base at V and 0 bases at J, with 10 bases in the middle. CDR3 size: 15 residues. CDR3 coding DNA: TGTGCCAGCAGCTTAGGGGTCCCCAGCTCCTACGAGCAGTACCTC. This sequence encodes CASSLGVPSSYEQYL.

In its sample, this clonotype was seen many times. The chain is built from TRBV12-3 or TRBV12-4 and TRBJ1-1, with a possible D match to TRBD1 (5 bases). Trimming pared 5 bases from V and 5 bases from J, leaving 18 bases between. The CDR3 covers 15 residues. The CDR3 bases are TGTGCCAGCAGTCCCGAGATCGGGGGTCGGACTGAAGCTTTCTTT. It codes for CASSPEIGGRTEAFF.

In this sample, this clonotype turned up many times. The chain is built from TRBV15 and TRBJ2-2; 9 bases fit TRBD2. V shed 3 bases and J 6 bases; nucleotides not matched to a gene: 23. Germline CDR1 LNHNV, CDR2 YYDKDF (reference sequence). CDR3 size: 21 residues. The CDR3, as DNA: TGTGCCACCAGCAGTACCTCGGAGGCTAGCGGGAACTGGCGTTCGTCCGGGGAGCTGTTTTTT. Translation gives CATSSTSEASGNWRSSGELFF.

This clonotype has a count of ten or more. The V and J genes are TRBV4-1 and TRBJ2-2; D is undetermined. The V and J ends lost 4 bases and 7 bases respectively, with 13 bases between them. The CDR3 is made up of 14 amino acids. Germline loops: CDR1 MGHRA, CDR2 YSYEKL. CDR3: CASSRRALVGELFF. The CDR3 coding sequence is TGCGCCAGCAGCCGCCGGGCCCTAGTCGGGGAGCTGTTTTTT.

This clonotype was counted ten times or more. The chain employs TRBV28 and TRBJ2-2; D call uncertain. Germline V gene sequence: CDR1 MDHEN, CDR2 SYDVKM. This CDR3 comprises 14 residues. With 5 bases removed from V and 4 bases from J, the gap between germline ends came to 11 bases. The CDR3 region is CASSLRIRTGELFF. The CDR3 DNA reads TGTGCCAGCAGTCTAAGGATCCGCACCGGGGAGCTGTTTTTT.

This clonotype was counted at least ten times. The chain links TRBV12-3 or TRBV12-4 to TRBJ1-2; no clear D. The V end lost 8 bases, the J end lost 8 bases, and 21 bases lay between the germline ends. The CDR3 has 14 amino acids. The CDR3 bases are TGTGCCAGCGGGGAGTCTATCCTTGCGGGAGGCTACACCTTC. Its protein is CASGESILAGGYTF.

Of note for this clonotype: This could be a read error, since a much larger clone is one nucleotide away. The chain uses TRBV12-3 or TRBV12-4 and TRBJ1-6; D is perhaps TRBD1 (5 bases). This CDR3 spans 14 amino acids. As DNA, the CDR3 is TGTGCCAGCAGCCCTAGCGGGGGGAATTCACACCTCCACTTT. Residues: CASSPSGGNSHLHF.

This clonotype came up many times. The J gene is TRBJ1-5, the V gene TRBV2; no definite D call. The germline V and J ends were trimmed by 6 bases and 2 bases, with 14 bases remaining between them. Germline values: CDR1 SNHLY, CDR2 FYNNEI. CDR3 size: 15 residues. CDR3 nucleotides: TGTGCCAGCAGCGACGACCGGCCAGGCAATCAGCCCCAGCATTTT. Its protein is CASSDDRPGNQPQHF.

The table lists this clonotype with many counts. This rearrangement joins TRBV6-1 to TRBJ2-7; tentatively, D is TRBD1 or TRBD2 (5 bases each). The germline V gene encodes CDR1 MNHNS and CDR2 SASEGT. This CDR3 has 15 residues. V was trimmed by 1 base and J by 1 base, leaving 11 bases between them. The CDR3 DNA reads TGTGCCAGCAGTGAAGAACTAGGGGAGTCCTACGAGCAGTACTTC. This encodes CASSEELGESYEQYF.

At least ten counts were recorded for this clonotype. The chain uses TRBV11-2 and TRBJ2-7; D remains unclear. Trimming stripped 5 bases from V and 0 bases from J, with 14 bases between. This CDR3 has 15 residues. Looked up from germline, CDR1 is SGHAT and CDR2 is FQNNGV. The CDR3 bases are TGTGCCAGCAGCCGTACCGGGCGTAGCTCCTACGAGCAGTACTTC. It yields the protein CASSRTGRSSYEQYF.

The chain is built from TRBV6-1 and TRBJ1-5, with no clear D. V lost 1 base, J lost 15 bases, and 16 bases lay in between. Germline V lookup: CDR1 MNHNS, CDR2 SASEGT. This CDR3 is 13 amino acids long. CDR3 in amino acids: CASSEEPAYPWHF. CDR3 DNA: TGTGCCAGCAGTGAAGAACCCGCTTACCCGTGGCATTTT.

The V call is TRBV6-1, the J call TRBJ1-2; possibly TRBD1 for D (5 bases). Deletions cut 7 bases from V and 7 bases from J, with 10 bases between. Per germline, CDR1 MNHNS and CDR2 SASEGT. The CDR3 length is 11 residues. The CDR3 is CASTGTGGYTF. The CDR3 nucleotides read TGTGCCAGCACCGGGACTGGTGGCTACACCTTC.

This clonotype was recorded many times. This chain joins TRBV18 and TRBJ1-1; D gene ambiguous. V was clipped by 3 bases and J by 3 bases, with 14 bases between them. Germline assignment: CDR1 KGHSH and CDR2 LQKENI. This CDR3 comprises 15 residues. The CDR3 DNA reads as TGTGCCAGCTCACCTTCGTTCGCCGGGGACACTGAAGCTTTCTTT. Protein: CASSPSFAGDTEAFF.

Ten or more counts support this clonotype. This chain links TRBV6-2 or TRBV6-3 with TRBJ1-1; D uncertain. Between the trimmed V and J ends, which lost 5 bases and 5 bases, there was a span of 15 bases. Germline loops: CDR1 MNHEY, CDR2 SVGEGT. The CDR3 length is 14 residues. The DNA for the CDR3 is TGTGCCAGCAGTGGCCTAGATGAGCGGACTGAAGCTTTCTTT. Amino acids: CASSGLDERTEAFF.

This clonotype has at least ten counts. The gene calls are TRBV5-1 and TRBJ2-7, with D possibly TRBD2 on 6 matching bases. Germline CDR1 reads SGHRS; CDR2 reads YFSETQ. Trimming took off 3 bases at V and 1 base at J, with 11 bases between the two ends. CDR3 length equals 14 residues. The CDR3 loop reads CASSSTAGSYEQYF. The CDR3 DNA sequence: TGCGCCAGCAGCTCCACGGCGGGATCCTACGAGCAGTACTTC. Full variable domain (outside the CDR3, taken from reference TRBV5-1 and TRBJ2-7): KAGVTQTPRYLIKTRGQQVTLSCSPISGHRSVSWYQQTPGQGLQFLFEYFSETQRNKGNFPGRFSGRQFSNSRSEMNVSTLELGDSALYLCASSSTAGSYEQYFGPGTRLTVT.

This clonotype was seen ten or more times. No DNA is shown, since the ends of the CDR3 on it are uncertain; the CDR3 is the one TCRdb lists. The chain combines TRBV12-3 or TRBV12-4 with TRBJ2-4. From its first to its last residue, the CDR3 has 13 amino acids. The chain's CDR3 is CASSLRFGQGANF.

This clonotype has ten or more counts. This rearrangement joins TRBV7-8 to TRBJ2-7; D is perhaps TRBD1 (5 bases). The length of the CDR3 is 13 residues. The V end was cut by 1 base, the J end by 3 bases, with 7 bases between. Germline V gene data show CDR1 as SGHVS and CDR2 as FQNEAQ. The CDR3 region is CASSLGQIYEQYF. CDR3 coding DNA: TGTGCCAGCAGCTTAGGACAGATCTACGAGCAGTACTTC.